This entry describes one T cell receptor (beta chain). Its antigen is not known. This specimen comes from a study of monozygotic twins with inflammatory bowel disease. Broader study findings: TCRbeta inverse Simpson diversity was decreased in IBD patients versus healthy co-twins. Especially with disease activity, IBD patients shared fewer clonotypes with others than healthy twins did.

Nested PCRs (16 and 9 cycles, two total) were applied to TCRalpha and TCRbeta cDNA. TCRdb reprocessed the 5' RACE reads, keeping one entry per CDR3 protein, no DNA. This repertoire comprises a few hundred thousand distinct CDR3 sequences; its ten largest clones make up less than 2.5%. Looked up from germline, CDR1 is SGHAT and CDR2 is FQNNGV. The CDR3 totals 19 residues. This chain links TRBV11-2 with TRBJ1-2; TCRdb indicates TRBD1, and absent DNA this call remains unverified. The sequenced material came from blood. The receptor comes from a human donor with ulcerative colitis or Crohn's disease, or a healthy co-twin of an affected twin (not recorded which). CDR3: CASSLEAGGLTGPVYGYTF.